A selection of T cell receptor beta chains follows, all from one sample in a study of a mutant IDH1 vaccine in newly diagnosed glioma. This table comes from immunoSEQ multiplex PCR, and its TCRdb copy is limited to in-frame clones, with some not included. This sample has roughly 38,000 clones, with 82% found just once. Their antigen targets remain unknown. The sequencing used PBMCs, collected from a glioma patient whose treatment included an IDH1 peptide vaccine. The receptors derive from a man aged 18 to 29 with glioma. Some clones in this sample may be carry-over from other donors' samples. The CDR3 runs from the conserved cysteine through the conserved F or W. D genes are given only for firm matches. Clone size, where shown, is once, few, many, or a class for clones that have expanded.

d_call	j_call	v_call	cdr3_length	clone_size	cdr3_aa	cdr3_nt
TRBD1	TRBJ1-2	TRBV19	17	-	CASSILGGQGASYGYTF	TGTGCCAGTAGTATTCTTGGCGGACAGGGGGCTTCCTATGGCTACACCTTC
-	TRBJ1-3	TRBV11-2	17	few	CASSFHYLGLGGNTIYF	TGTGCCAGCAGCTTCCACTACCTCGGACTAGGGGGAAACACCATATATTTT
TRBD1	TRBJ1-2	TRBV9	19	once	CASSGPYGQGTLSHYGYTF	TGTGCCAGCAGCGGACCCTACGGACAGGGCACACTTTCTCACTATGGCTACACCTTC
-	TRBJ2-1	TRBV9	16	once	CASGPPIADLYNEQFF	TGTGCCAGCGGGCCCCCCATTGCGGACCTATACAATGAGCAGTTCTTC
-	TRBJ1-1	TRBV7-9	14	few	CASSSTTGNTEAFF	TGTGCCAGCAGCTCTACGACAGGGAACACTGAAGCTTTCTTT
TRBD1	TRBJ1-2	TRBV19	13	-	CASGWTGGNGYTF	TGTGCCAGTGGATGGACAGGGGGAAATGGCTACACCTTC
TRBD1	TRBJ1-5	TRBV7-2	19	-	CASSLADRARYRVNQPQHF	TGTGCCAGCAGCTTAGCGGACAGGGCTCGGTATCGGGTCAATCAGCCCCAGCATTTT
-	TRBJ1-5	TRBV10-3	13	-	CAISDYSNQPQHF	TGTGCCATCAGTGACTATAGCAATCAGCCCCAGCATTTT
TRBD1	TRBJ2-7	TRBV5-1	16	-	CASSRTPGQGFYEQYF	TGCGCCAGCAGCCGAACCCCCGGACAGGGATTCTACGAGCAGTACTTC
-	TRBJ1-1	TRBV19	13	few	CASSMIGATEAFF	TGTGCCAGTAGTATGATCGGGGCCACTGAAGCTTTCTTT
TRBD1	TRBJ1-3	TRBV10-3	17	-	CAISGDRETYSGNTIYF	TGTGCCATCAGCGGGGACAGGGAGACGTACTCTGGAAACACCATATATTTT
TRBD2	TRBJ2-7	TRBV27	16	-	CASKAQGSGGVYEQYF	TGTGCCAGCAAAGCCCAAGGTAGCGGGGGGGTTTACGAGCAGTACTTC
-	TRBJ2-4	TRBV5-4	14	-	CASSWSAGKNIQYF	TGTGCCAGCAGCTGGTCGGCAGGGAAAAACATTCAGTACTTC
-	TRBJ2-3	TRBV27	16	once	CATLQARNPRTDTQYF	TGTGCCACCCTACAAGCGAGGAATCCTCGCACAGATACGCAGTATTTT
-	TRBJ1-5	TRBV6-6	12	once	CASSSDGVAQHF	TGTGCCAGCAGCTCGGACGGGGTGGCCCAGCATTTT
-	TRBJ2-1	TRBV4-3	16	once	CASSQDPPSSYNEQFF	TGCGCCAGCAGCCAAGACCCGCCTTCCTCCTACAATGAGCAGTTCTTC
TRBD2	TRBJ2-5	TRBV13	15	few	CASSNPGLAEETQYF	TGTGCCAGCAGCAATCCGGGACTAGCGGAAGAGACCCAGTACTTC
TRBD1	TRBJ1-5	TRBV5-1	15	once	CASSYQGELNQPQHF	TGCGCCAGCAGTTATCAGGGGGAGCTAAATCAGCCCCAGCATTTT
-	TRBJ1-1	TRBV28	15	-	CASSLFGKKPVRAFF	TGTGCCAGCAGTTTATTCGGCAAGAAACCAGTTAGAGCTTTCTTT
-	TRBJ2-3	TRBV5-1	12	-	CASSLSPDSTYF	TGCGCCAGCAGCTTGTCCCCAGACAGTACGTATTTT
TRBD1	TRBJ2-7	TRBV5-4	13	-	CASSLTGAHEQYF	TGTGCCAGCAGCCTAACAGGGGCCCACGAGCAGTACTTC
-	TRBJ2-7	TRBV6-6	16	-	CASSPRGDSSPYEQYF	TGTGCCAGCAGTCCAAGAGGGGACTCCTCACCCTACGAGCAGTACTTC
-	TRBJ2-7	TRBV30	11	-	CAWSVQDEQYF	TGTGCCTGGAGTGTACAGGACGAGCAGTACTTC
-	TRBJ1-3	TRBV13	13	-	CASRRFSGNTIYF	TGTGCCAGCAGGCGGTTCTCTGGAAACACCATATATTTT
TRBD1	TRBJ1-1	TRBV4-3	15	-	CASSQDNGQGNEAFF	TGCGCCAGCAGCCAGGACAACGGACAGGGTAATGAAGCTTTCTTT
TRBD2	TRBJ2-7	TRBV7-2	14	-	CASSSSGGVYEQYF	TGTGCCAGCAGCTCTAGCGGGGGAGTATACGAGCAGTACTTC
-	TRBJ1-2	TRBV27	14	-	CASSPGQSDYGYTF	TGTGCCAGCAGCCCCGGACAGTCGGACTATGGCTACACCTTC
-	TRBJ1-5	TRBV6-1	11	-	CASRAYQPQHF	TGTGCCAGCAGGGCATATCAGCCCCAGCATTTT
-	TRBJ1-4	TRBV6-5	14	-	CASSNRETNEKLFF	TGTGCCAGCAGCAACAGGGAGACTAATGAAAAACTGTTTTTT
TRBD1	TRBJ2-1	TRBV7-8	16	few	CASSLDRPGTGGRQFF	TGTGCCAGCAGCTTAGACCGGCCCGGGACAGGGGGCCGGCAGTTCTTC
TRBD1	TRBJ2-2	TRBV7-2	16	-	CASSWGQGASTGELFF	TGTGCCAGCAGCTGGGGACAGGGGGCTAGCACCGGGGAGCTGTTTTTT
-	TRBJ2-7	TRBV5-4	12	-	CASSWDAYEQYF	TGTGCCAGCAGCTGGGATGCCTACGAGCAGTACTTC
-	TRBJ2-5	TRBV29-1	14	-	CSVEGGLVQETQYF	TGCAGCGTTGAAGGAGGACTGGTACAAGAGACCCAGTACTTC